These 5 T cell receptor beta chains were sequenced from one sample in a study of blood T cell repertoires in COVID-19. Here immunoSEQ multiplex PCR was the method, and the copy in TCRdb shows in-frame clones only, minus some. The top ten clones hold 1.7% of a sample with some 91,000 clones, 90% of them seen once. The sequencing input was peripheral blood. These receptors were obtained from a man in his sixties with acute or convalescent COVID-19.

The chain is built from TRBV18 and TRBJ1-2, with a tentative D call TRBD1 (6 bases). Per germline, CDR1 KGHSH and CDR2 LQKENI. Trimming shortened V by 8 bases and J by 6 bases, and 22 bases separated the two germline ends. The CDR3 is 15 residues long. In DNA form, the CDR3 reads TGTGCCAGCACCTCCGGGACACCTCTTTGGAATGGCTACACCTTC. Its protein product is CASTSGTPLWNGYTF.

The chain has TRBV7-2 and TRBJ1-2, with unresolved D. Deletions cut 4 bases from V and 4 bases from J, with 10 bases between. From germline, CDR1 is SGHTA and CDR2 FQGNSA. The CDR3 sequence is 13 residues long. The CDR3 sequence: CASSSDGIYGYTF. CDR3 DNA: TGTGCCAGCAGCTCGGACGGGATCTATGGCTACACCTTC.

The chain combines TRBV19 with TRBJ2-7; perhaps TRBD2 as D (6 bases). Trimming pared 5 bases from V and 3 bases from J, leaving 8 bases between. Germline V gives CDR1 LNHDA, CDR2 SQIVND (reference sequence). The length of the CDR3 is 12 residues. CDR3 sequence (DNA): TGTGCCAGTAGTGGCGGGAACTACGAGCAGTACTTC. Amino acids: CASSGGNYEQYF. Variable domain in full (rest from reference TRBV19 and TRBJ2-7): DGGITQSPKYLFRKEGQNVTLSCEQNLNHDAMYWYRQDPGQGLRLIYYSQIVNDFQKGDIAEGYSVSREKKESFPLTVTSAQKNPTAFYLCASSGGNYEQYFGPGTRLTVT.

This rearrangement joins TRBV7-2 to TRBJ1-2, with D possibly matching TRBD1 (5 bases). Trimming took off 5 bases at V and 4 bases at J, with 20 bases between the two ends. Germline CDR1 is SGHTA and CDR2 is FQGNSA. This CDR3 spans 16 amino acids. CDR3 region: CASSTYPLQASYGYTF. The DNA of the CDR3 is TGTGCCAGCAGCACCTACCCCTTACAGGCGAGCTATGGCTACACCTTC.

This rearrangement joins TRBV2 to TRBJ2-3, with a weak D call TRBD2 (7 bases). This CDR3 has 15 amino acids. Germline-derived CDR1 and CDR2 are SNHLY and FYNNEI. V was trimmed by 10 bases and J by 0 bases, leaving 17 bases between them. The CDR3 DNA reads as TGTGCCACCGTGAGGGGGGGGTTGAGCACAGATACGCAGTATTTT. It yields the protein CATVRGGLSTDTQYF.